The 24 T cell receptor beta chains given below trace back to one sample, sequenced in a study of cytomegalovirus exposure and HLA in healthy donors (dated by TCRdb to the late 2010s). The method was the immunoSEQ multiplex PCR assay. For the multiplex PCR, a mixture combining 60 forward primers for TCR Vbeta segments and 13 reverse primers for TCR Jbeta segments was used. Not all clones reach the TCRdb copy of this immuneACCESS table, which keeps in-frame sequences only. Checked studies attribute under half of the gap to unresolved V genes and leave the rest unexplained. For this sample there are about 210,000 clones; 60% to 80% appear just once. Of the sample, less than 2% falls within the top ten clones. Sequenced: PBMCs. The source is a male donor in good health and CMV-seronegative.

The chain is built from TRBV6-6 and TRBJ2-3; tentative D call: TRBD2 (5 bases). Germline V CDR1 and CDR2: MNHNY, SVGAGI (reference sequence). V shed 5 bases and J shed 6 bases, with 9 bases lying between them. This CDR3 is 12 amino acids long. The CDR3 DNA follows: TGTGCCAGCAGTCCCACGGGGGATACGCAGTATTTT. It specifies CASSPTGDTQYF.

A few counts support this clone. The chain has TRBV27 and TRBJ2-4; tentatively, D is TRBD1 (6 bases). The germline V and J ends were trimmed by 5 bases and 3 bases, with 11 bases remaining between them. The CDR3 contains 14 residues. Germline V lookup: CDR1 MNHEY, CDR2 SMNVEV (reference sequence). CDR3: CASSKTGFKNIQYF. CDR3 bases: TGTGCCAGCAGTAAAACAGGGTTCAAAAACATTCAGTACTTC.

The sample holds a few counts of this clone. The CDR3 bases are TGTGCCAGCAGTGAAAAAATAGCGGGAAGTGCCAAAAACATTCAGTACTTC. Its protein is CASSEKIAGSAKNIQYF. The chain recombines TRBV2 with TRBJ2-4, with 8 bases that match TRBD2. There are 17 residues in the CDR3. Germline assignment: CDR1 SNHLY and CDR2 FYNNEI. V gave up 2 bases and J gave up 1 base; unmatched junction bases: 7.

The chain carries TRBV29-1 and TRBJ2-3; TRBD2 is a possible D gene (5 bases). This CDR3 comprises 13 residues. V was pared by 6 bases and J by 2 bases, with 12 bases between. Germline lookup yields CDR1 SQVTM and CDR2 ANQGSEA. The CDR3: CSVEGWDTDTQYF. CDR3 nucleotide sequence: TGCAGCGTCGAGGGATGGGACACAGATACGCAGTATTTT.

This rearrangement joins TRBV28 to TRBJ1-2, with 10 positions matching TRBD1. CDR1 and CDR2 from the germline V gene are MDHEN and SYDVKM. This CDR3 spans 14 amino acids. V gave up 4 bases and J gave up 8 bases; unmatched junction bases: 7. In DNA, the CDR3 is TGTGCCAGCAGTTCCCAGGGACAGGGGTGGGGCTACACCTTC. Translating it yields CASSSQGQGWGYTF.

The V call is TRBV28, the J call TRBJ2-2, with 9 bases aligning to TRBD1. J was trimmed by 7 bases and V by 9 bases; bases with no gene match: 9. CDR3 length: 14 residues. The germline V gene has CDR1 MDHEN and CDR2 SYDVKM. The DNA for the CDR3 is TGTGCCAGTGAGAAGGACAGGGGAATCGGGGAGCTGTTTTTT. Its translation is CASEKDRGIGELFF.

V and J are TRBV2 and TRBJ1-6; 10 bases line up with TRBD1. The CDR3 sequence is 14 residues long. Germline-derived CDR1 and CDR2 are SNHLY and FYNNEI. V shed 7 bases and J 7 bases; nucleotides not matched to a gene: 4. The CDR3 is CASTGTGVNSPLHF. CDR3 nucleotide sequence: TGTGCCAGCACCGGGACAGGGGTAAATTCACCCCTCCACTTT.

The chain employs TRBV6-5 and TRBJ2-1, with 8 bases fitting TRBD1. CDR1 MNHEY and CDR2 SVGAGI come from the germline V gene. The length of the CDR3 is 13 residues. V shed 6 bases, J shed 8 bases, and the junction held 6 bases outside the gene matches. The CDR3 DNA follows: TGTGCCAGCAGCCAGGACAGGGTTGATGAGCAGTTCTTC. This gives the protein CASSQDRVDEQFF.

This clone came up once. This rearrangement joins TRBV10-3 to TRBJ2-3; TRBD2 matches at 12 bases. This CDR3 has 17 amino acids. Looked up from germline, CDR1 is ENHRY and CDR2 is SYGVKD. The ends lost 3 bases at V and 3 bases at J; junction bases unmatched: 7. The CDR3 DNA is TGTGCCATCAGTGATCTCCTAGCGGGGGGGACGACAGATACGCAGTATTTT. Translation: CAISDLLAGGTTDTQYF.

The CDR3 nucleotides are TGTGCCAGCAGCTTAGCCTTGGGTAGCGCCCAAGAGACCCAGTACTTC. Protein product: CASSLALGSAQETQYF. The gene calls are TRBV7-6 and TRBJ2-5; D perhaps matches TRBD2 (5 bases). This CDR3 spans 16 amino acids. V shed 0 bases and J shed 1 base, with 12 bases lying between them. Germline-derived CDR1 and CDR2 are SGHVS and FNYEAQ.

V and J are TRBV29-1 and TRBJ2-3; 7 bases line up with TRBD2. Germline CDR1 reads SQVTM; CDR2 reads ANQGSEA. The CDR3 sequence is 14 residues long. Trimming cost V 7 bases and J 0 bases; bases outside gene matches: 7. DNA of the CDR3: TGCAGCGCGAGAGCGGGATTTAGCACAGATACGCAGTATTTT. It codes for CSARAGFSTDTQYF.

V usage is TRBV2 and J usage is TRBJ2-7; 9 bases map to TRBD1. The V segment lost 5 bases and the J segment 4 bases; nucleotides outside the gene matches: 6. The CDR3 sequence is 14 residues long. Germline CDR1 and CDR2: SNHLY and FYNNEI. CDR3 DNA: TGTGCCAGCAGTTTGGACAGGGGACTATACGAGCAGTACTTC. Translation: CASSLDRGLYEQYF.

The V and J genes are TRBV5-1 and TRBJ2-7; D might be TRBD1 (5 bases). This CDR3 region has 13 residues. Germline-derived CDR1 and CDR2 are SGHRS and YFSETQ. V was shortened by 2 bases and J by 3 bases, with 9 bases between the two germline ends. CDR3 sequence reads: CASSFDSYYEQYF. The CDR3 region has the DNA TGCGCCAGCAGCTTCGACAGTTACTACGAGCAGTACTTC.

The genes are TRBV5-1 and TRBJ2-1, with 7 bases identical to TRBD2. Looked up from germline, CDR1 is SGHRS and CDR2 is YFSETQ. The CDR3 loop spans 13 amino acids. Unmatched junction bases numbered 2, after V lost 2 bases and J lost 6 bases. The CDR3 is CASSFGGGNEQFF. The CDR3 region has the DNA TGCGCCAGCAGCTTTGGGGGGGGCAATGAGCAGTTCTTC.

Comment on this clone: This sample includes further DNA sequences coding for the same CDR3. CDR3 region: CASSPQRGEQETQYF. In nucleotides, the CDR3 is TGTGCCAGCAGCCCCCAGCGGGGAGAACAAGAGACCCAGTACTTC. The V call is TRBV7-2, the J call TRBJ2-5; the match to TRBD2 covers 7 bases. In germline, CDR1 is SGHTA, CDR2 FQGNSA. The CDR3 loop spans 15 amino acids. With 5 bases clipped from V and 2 bases from J, the junction kept 8 bases outside the gene matches.

J is TRBJ1-5 and V is TRBV25-1, with 9 bases lining up with TRBD1. Unmatched junction bases numbered 10, after V lost 5 bases and J lost 5 bases. The CDR3 is made up of 16 amino acids. Germline V gives CDR1 MGHDK, CDR2 SYGVNS. CDR3 DNA sequence: TGTGCCAGCAGTCCCCTTGACAGGGGGACGCATCAGCCCCAGCATTTT. Protein: CASSPLDRGTHQPQHF.

The chain carries TRBV6-1 and TRBJ1-5; 9 nucleotides match TRBD1. The V and J ends lost 1 base and 9 bases, in that order; junction bases with no gene match: 10. The CDR3 spans 16 residues. CDR1 and CDR2 (germline): MNHNS, SASEGT. The CDR3 loop reads CASSEEGTGLMGPQHF. The CDR3 DNA reads as TGTGCCAGCAGTGAAGAGGGGACAGGGTTAATGGGGCCCCAGCATTTT.

V and J are TRBV18 and TRBJ1-2, with 11 bases aligning to TRBD1. Germline loops: CDR1 KGHSH, CDR2 LQKENI. The CDR3 runs to 14 residues. J was trimmed by 6 bases and V by 4 bases; bases with no gene match: 4. DNA for the CDR3: TGTGCCAGCTCACAGGGACAGGGGGTCGATGGCTACACCTTC. Protein product: CASSQGQGVDGYTF.

V gene TRBV19 combines with J gene TRBJ2-2; D is unresolved. The CDR3 loop spans 15 amino acids. Per the germline V gene, CDR1 is LNHDA and CDR2 is SQIVND (reference sequence). Deletions cut 7 bases from V and 4 bases from J, with 16 bases between. The DNA of the CDR3 is TGTGCCAGTACTTATAGTTCCCTAACCACCGGGGAGCTGTTTTTT. Translating gives CASTYSSLTTGELFF.

The chain recombines TRBV21-1 with TRBJ2-3; TRBD1, the table's D call, lacks a check against the DNA. TRBV21-1 is reported as a pseudogene. The CDR3 length is 16 residues. CDR3 sequence (DNA): TGTGCCAGCCGTAGGGGGAACAGGGGGCTGACAGATACGCAGTATTTT. As protein: CASRRGNRGLTDTQYF.

This clone has only a few counts. This chain connects TRBV7-9 to TRBJ2-1; 7 bases map to TRBD2. The length of the CDR3 is 17 residues. The V and J ends lost 0 bases and 2 bases, in that order; junction bases with no gene match: 7. CDR1 SEHNR and CDR2 FQNEAQ come from the germline V gene (reference sequence). The DNA of the CDR3 is TGTGCCAGCAGCTTAGCGATTAGGGGACTAACCTACAATGAGCAGTTCTTC. It specifies CASSLAIRGLTYNEQFF. The entire variable domain, with the rest obtained from reference TRBV7-9 and TRBJ2-1, is as follows: DTGVSQNPRHKITKRGQNVTFRCDPISEHNRLYWYRQTLGQGPEFLTYFQNEAQLEKSRLLSDRFSAERPKGSFSTLEIQRTEQGDSAMYLCASSLAIRGLTYNEQFFGPGTRLTVL.

This chain joins TRBV7-3 and TRBJ1-6; 8 nucleotides line up with TRBD1. CDR1 is SGHTA and CDR2 is FQGTGA in the germline V gene. Germline trimming cut 1 base from V and 7 bases from J; bases unmatched to any gene: 6. The CDR3 sequence is 16 residues long. CDR3 coding DNA: TGTGCCAGCAGCTTAAATTTCGACAGGGGAAATTCACCCCTCCACTTT. Protein sequence: CASSLNFDRGNSPLHF.

This sequence joins TRBV6-5 and TRBJ1-2; 7 positions match TRBD1. CDR1 is MNHEY and CDR2 is SVGAGI in the germline V gene. This CDR3 has 15 amino acids. Losses at the gene ends were 6 bases for V and 2 bases for J; bases not matched to a gene: 9. As DNA, the CDR3 is TGTGCCAGCAGAGACGGACAGGCTGGAAACTATGGCTACACCTTC. Translated, it gives CASRDGQAGNYGYTF.

The rearrangement joins TRBV18 to TRBJ1-2; 8 bases fit TRBD1. In germline, CDR1 is KGHSH, CDR2 LQKENI. The CDR3 totals 18 residues. With 0 bases clipped from V and 5 bases from J, the junction kept 14 bases outside the gene matches. The CDR3 bases are TGTGCCAGCTCACCACCAGCCTCGGACAGGGCCTGGGGGTATGGCTACACCTTC. This encodes CASSPPASDRAWGYGYTF.